Presented here are 18 T cell receptor beta chains from one specimen sequenced in a study of blood T cell repertoires in COVID-19. Profiling relied on immunoSEQ multiplex PCR, and the TCRdb table lists in-frame clones only, not all of them. The sample includes tens of thousands of clones, around four fifths of them seen just once. Sequencing used peripheral blood. The receptors here all came from a woman aged 55 to 70 with acute or convalescent COVID-19.

The rearrangement uses TRBV11-2 and TRBJ2-5; a weak D match, TRBD2 (5 bases). Germline values: CDR1 SGHAT, CDR2 FQNNGV. The V end lost 4 bases, the J end lost 5 bases, and 14 bases lay between the germline ends. The CDR3 totals 14 residues. The CDR3 protein is CASSSPRTGETQYF. CDR3 DNA: TGTGCCAGCAGCTCGCCCCGGACGGGGGAGACCCAGTACTTC.

The V gene is TRBV6-5, the J gene TRBJ1-1, with 8 bases matching TRBD1. V gave up 5 bases and J gave up 7 bases; unmatched junction bases: 6. CDR1 and CDR2 (germline): MNHEY, SVGAGI. There are 13 residues in the CDR3. CDR3 DNA sequence: TGTGCCAGCAGTCCGGACAGGGAGGGTGAAGCTTTCTTT. Protein sequence: CASSPDREGEAFF.

The chain couples TRBV3-1 (or the pseudogene TRBV3-2) to TRBJ1-2; maybe TRBD1 (5 bases). The length of the CDR3 is 15 residues. Per germline, CDR1 LGHDT and CDR2 YNNKEL (reference sequence). V was clipped by 0 bases and J by 2 bases, with 10 bases between them. The CDR3 region has the DNA TGTGCCAGCAGCCAAGATGCGGGACCGAACTATGGCTACACCTTC. Translation gives CASSQDAGPNYGYTF.

The chain is built from TRBV9 and TRBJ2-1; 10 nucleotides line up with TRBD2. The trim removed 0 bases at V and 2 bases at J, leaving 2 bases unmatched. The CDR3 consists of 16 residues. The germline CDR1 and CDR2 sequences are SGDLS and YYNGEE. CDR3: CASSVVSGRTYNEQFF. CDR3 bases: TGTGCCAGCAGCGTAGTTAGCGGGAGGACCTACAATGAGCAGTTCTTC.

The chain links TRBV4-2 to TRBJ2-1, with D perhaps matching TRBD2 (5 bases). Germline assignment: CDR1 LGHNA and CDR2 YNFKEQ. With 1 base removed from V and 4 bases from J, the gap between germline ends came to 14 bases. This CDR3 is built from 16 residues. The CDR3: CASSQALNGLYNEQFF. In nucleotides, the CDR3 is TGTGCCAGCAGCCAAGCCCTTAATGGACTGTACAATGAGCAGTTCTTC.

This clone was picked up one time. This chain joins TRBV4-1 and TRBJ2-1; 11 bases map to TRBD2. Looked up from germline, CDR1 is MGHRA and CDR2 is YSYEKL. The CDR3 covers 15 residues. V shed 2 bases, J shed 8 bases, and the junction held 5 bases outside the gene matches. The chain's CDR3 is CASSQLSGGADEQFF. The CDR3 DNA sequence: TGCGCCAGCAGCCAACTTAGCGGGGGGGCAGATGAGCAGTTCTTC.

The J gene is TRBJ2-7, the V gene TRBV9, with TRBD2 identical over 8 bases. Trimming at V came to 0 bases and at J to 3 bases, leaving 8 bases not matched to a gene. CDR3 length: 16 residues. The germline CDR1 and CDR2 sequences are SGDLS and YYNGEE. The DNA for the CDR3 is TGTGCCAGCAGCGTAGGGGGGCTAGCGGGTAACTACGAGCAGTACTTC. It codes for CASSVGGLAGNYEQYF.

V is TRBV7-2 and J is TRBJ2-1; 11 bases agree with TRBD2. CDR3 size: 17 residues. The V gene end was trimmed by 4 bases and the J gene end by 4 bases; junction bases not matched to a gene: 9. Germline assignment: CDR1 SGHTA and CDR2 FQGNSA. The CDR3 protein is CASSSQLLAGAYNEQFF. The CDR3 nucleotides read TGTGCCAGCAGCTCTCAATTACTAGCGGGGGCGTACAATGAGCAGTTCTTC.

This chain joins TRBV29-1 and TRBJ1-2; 8 bases fit TRBD1. From germline, CDR1 is SQVTM and CDR2 ANQGSEA. The CDR3 covers 13 residues. With V trimmed by 8 bases and J by 4 bases, 9 bases remained unmatched. The CDR3 region is CSIGSGQGYGYTF. The CDR3 bases are TGCAGCATAGGTAGCGGACAGGGCTATGGCTACACCTTC. Variable domain in full (rest from reference TRBV29-1 and TRBJ1-2): SAVISQKPSRDICQRGTSLTIQCQVDSQVTMMFWYRQQPGQSLTLIATANQGSEATYESGFVIDKFPISRPNLTFSTLTVSNMSPEDSSIYLCSIGSGQGYGYTFGSGTRLTVV.

This chain connects TRBV19 to TRBJ2-5, with 7 nucleotides matching TRBD2. This CDR3 contains 18 residues. The germline V gene has CDR1 LNHDA and CDR2 SQIVND (reference sequence). J was trimmed by 4 bases and V by 2 bases; bases with no gene match: 16. The CDR3 reads CASSIILTKAGAVETQYF. CDR3 nucleotide sequence: TGTGCCAGTAGTATAATTTTAACGAAGGCGGGAGCCGTAGAGACCCAGTACTTC.

The V call is TRBV24-1, the J call TRBJ2-3; D might be TRBD2 (6 bases). Per the germline V gene, CDR1 is KGHDR and CDR2 is SFDVKD. The CDR3 totals 16 residues. Trimming cost V 3 bases and J 3 bases, with 15 bases left between them. The CDR3 spells CATSDTTSLSTDTQYF. The CDR3 DNA sequence: TGTGCCACCAGTGATACCACTAGCTTGTCAACAGATACGCAGTATTTT.

The chain employs TRBV23-1 and TRBJ1-1, with D possibly being TRBD1 (6 bases). TRBV23-1 is an open reading frame, and its role is uncertain. Deletions cut 2 bases from V and 1 base from J, with 26 bases between. The CDR3 is 20 residues long. The CDR3 DNA is TGCGCCAGCAGTCAAGTTTCCAACTCCAGGGGTCCCTATCCGAACACTGAAGCTTTCTTT. Translation: CASSQVSNSRGPYPNTEAFF.

The genes are TRBV19 and TRBJ2-1; TRBD2 matches 8 bases. The germline CDR1 and CDR2 sequences are LNHDA and SQIVND (reference sequence). Trimming at V came to 1 base and at J to 2 bases, leaving 4 bases not matched to a gene. The CDR3 totals 16 residues. The CDR3 region has the DNA TGTGCCAGTAGTATAGGTGGGACTAGGACCTACAATGAGCAGTTCTTC. Amino acids: CASSIGGTRTYNEQFF. Full variable domain (rest looked up from reference TRBV19 and TRBJ2-1): DGGITQSPKYLFRKEGQNVTLSCEQNLNHDAMYWYRQDPGQGLRLIYYSQIVNDFQKGDIAEGYSVSREKKESFPLTVTSAQKNPTAFYLCASSIGGTRTYNEQFFGPGTRLTVL.

The chain is built from TRBV21-1 and TRBJ1-1. TRBV21-1 is assigned pseudogene status. The CDR3 has 16 residues. CDR3 amino acids: CASRGSIATIRTEAFF. Here the CDR3 DNA reads TGTGCCAGCAGAGGGAGTATAGCCACAATTCGCACTGAAGCTTTCTTT.

This chain uses TRBV7-2 with TRBJ1-2; D perhaps matches TRBD1 (5 bases). This CDR3 region has 15 residues. Germline V gene data show CDR1 as SGHTA and CDR2 as FQGNSA. The V end was cut by 7 bases, the J end by 5 bases, with 20 bases between. The CDR3 loop is CASTLPFRVPYGYTF. Here the CDR3 DNA reads TGTGCCAGCACCCTTCCTTTCAGGGTTCCATATGGCTACACCTTC.

This clone has just one count. V and J are TRBV10-2 and TRBJ2-1; D call uncertain. This CDR3 region has 13 residues. Trimming stripped 6 bases from V and 4 bases from J, with 10 bases between. The germline V gene has CDR1 WSHSY and CDR2 SAAADI. The CDR3: CASRARSYNEQFF. The CDR3 bases are TGCGCCAGCAGGGCTAGGAGTTACAATGAGCAGTTCTTC.

This chain links TRBV6-4 with TRBJ2-1; 14 bases map to TRBD2. V gave up 4 bases and J gave up 2 bases; unmatched junction bases: 10. Germline values: CDR1 MRHNA, CDR2 SNTAGT. CDR3 length equals 19 residues. CDR3 nucleotide sequence: TGTGCCAGCAGTGTCCTGCCTCCGGGACTAGCGGGGGCCTACAATGAGCAGTTCTTC. This encodes CASSVLPPGLAGAYNEQFF.

This chain joins TRBV7-9 and TRBJ1-1; TRBD1 is a possible D gene (5 bases). CDR1 and CDR2 from the germline V gene are SEHNR and FQNEAQ (reference sequence). The ends were cut back, 2 bases at V and 1 base at J, with 8 bases in the middle. This CDR3 comprises 14 residues. CDR3 nucleotide sequence: TGTGCCAGCAGCTTAAATCAGGGGAACACTGAAGCTTTCTTT. Its protein product is CASSLNQGNTEAFF.